The 19 T cell receptor beta chains below come from one sample, sequenced in a study of blood T cell repertoires in COVID-19. Data came from immunoSEQ multiplex PCR; TCRdb stores just in-frame clones and leaves some out. The sample consists of around 95,000 clones, about nine tenths of them appearing once. Material for sequencing was peripheral blood. The receptors were gathered from a man over 45 with acute or convalescent COVID-19.

The V call is TRBV29-1, the J call TRBJ2-7, with 9 bases identical to TRBD1. Germline values: CDR1 SQVTM, CDR2 ANQGSEA. Unmatched junction bases numbered 13, after V lost 7 bases and J lost 12 bases. The CDR3 totals 12 residues. This CDR3 reads CSAGQGLPHLYF. The DNA of the CDR3 is TGCAGCGCTGGACAGGGGCTGCCACATTTGTACTTC.

The chain uses TRBV19 and TRBJ2-3, with no clear D. V lost 3 bases to trimming and J lost 2 bases, with 12 bases between them. In germline, CDR1 is LNHDA, CDR2 SQIVND (reference sequence). The CDR3 is 15 amino acids. The CDR3 DNA reads as TGTGCCAGTAGTATGGGCAGGCCCCACACAGATACGCAGTATTTT. Amino acid sequence: CASSMGRPHTDTQYF.

The chain links TRBV7-8 to TRBJ2-3; 10 positions match TRBD2. Trimming took 1 base from V and 6 from J; bases not matched to a gene: 13. The CDR3 extends over 18 amino acids. Germline CDR1 and CDR2: SGHVS and FQNEAQ. CDR3: CASSLGRRGLARADTQYF. CDR3 bases: TGTGCCAGCAGCTTAGGCCGGAGGGGACTAGCGCGGGCCGATACGCAGTATTTT.

The J gene is TRBJ2-7, the V gene TRBV25-1; 8 nucleotides match TRBD2. The CDR3 is 14 amino acids. With V trimmed by 3 bases and J by 1 base, 2 bases remained unmatched. Germline CDR1 is MGHDK and CDR2 is SYGVNS. CDR3 protein: CASSEASGSYEQYF. The CDR3 nucleotides read TGTGCCAGCAGTGAGGCTAGCGGGTCCTACGAGCAGTACTTC.

V usage is TRBV3-1 (or the pseudogene TRBV3-2) and J usage is TRBJ2-5; a weak D match, TRBD2 (6 bases). The CDR3 has 14 amino acids. The V end was cut by 4 bases, the J end by 4 bases, with 13 bases between. Germline values: CDR1 LGHDT, CDR2 YNNKEL (reference sequence). The DNA of the CDR3 is TGTGCCAGCAGCCCCACGGGTAGCGGAGAGACCCAGTACTTC. As protein: CASSPTGSGETQYF.

The V and J genes are TRBV4-3 and TRBJ2-1; possibly TRBD2 for D (6 bases). Germline V lookup: CDR1 LGHNA, CDR2 YSLEER. The CDR3 loop spans 13 amino acids. The germline V and J ends were trimmed by 3 bases and 6 bases, with 9 bases remaining between them. Written as DNA, the CDR3 is TGCGCCAGCAGCCATACGCGGGGCAATGAGCAGTTCTTC. Its protein is CASSHTRGNEQFF.

This chain uses TRBV6-5 with TRBJ2-7; 9 bases match TRBD2. CDR3 size: 16 residues. After removal of 0 bases from V and 6 bases from J, the junction contained 9 bases not matched to a gene. Germline V gene sequence: CDR1 MNHEY, CDR2 SVGAGI. The CDR3 bases are TGTGCCAGCAGTTACTCGGTAGCGGGAGAGTCTCGCGAGCAGTACTTC. Encoded protein: CASSYSVAGESREQYF.

The J gene is TRBJ2-7, the V gene TRBV12-3 or TRBV12-4, with a possible D match to TRBD2 (6 bases). The CDR3 is 12 amino acids. The V end lost 3 bases, the J end lost 6 bases, and 9 bases lay between the germline ends. This CDR3 is CASSFGRLEQYF. In nucleotides, the CDR3 is TGTGCCAGCAGTTTTGGGAGGCTCGAGCAGTACTTC.

This clone showed up just a few times. The chain employs TRBV19 and TRBJ1-5; D is unclear. From germline, CDR1 is LNHDA and CDR2 SQIVND (reference sequence). Trimming took 5 bases from V and 0 from J, leaving 5 bases between them. The CDR3 is 13 amino acids. The CDR3 region is CASSEHSNQPQHF. The CDR3 DNA is TGTGCCAGTAGTGAGCATAGCAATCAGCCCCAGCATTTT.

V is TRBV11-2 and J is TRBJ2-1, with 8 bases aligning to TRBD2. The germline gives CDR1 SGHAT, CDR2 FQNNGV. V was pared by 3 bases and J by 4 bases, with 8 bases of the junction left unmatched. CDR3 size: 16 residues. CDR3 amino acids: CASSLPSSGFYNEQFF. CDR3 nucleotide sequence: TGTGCCAGCAGCTTGCCATCTAGCGGGTTTTACAATGAGCAGTTCTTC.

This clone occurred a few times. The rearrangement joins TRBV5-4 to TRBJ2-1; D uncertain. CDR1 and CDR2 from the germline V gene are SGHNT and YYREEE (reference sequence). V lost 4 bases, J lost 4 bases, and 9 bases lay in between. CDR3 length: 13 residues. The CDR3 protein is CASSPTAYNEQFF. The CDR3 DNA reads TGTGCCAGCAGCCCCACAGCATACAATGAGCAGTTCTTC. The full variable domain, rest sourced from reference TRBV5-4 and TRBJ2-1, is ETGVTQSPTHLIKTRGQQVTLRCSSQSGHNTVSWYQQALGQGPQFIFQYYREEENGRGNFPPRFSGLQFPNYSSELNVNALELDDSALYLCASSPTAYNEQFFGPGTRLTVL.

The rearrangement uses TRBV30 and TRBJ2-1, with D unresolved. CDR1 is GTSNPN and CDR2 is SVGIG in the germline V gene (reference sequence). Trimming removed 2 bases from V and 0 bases from J, with 14 bases in between. This CDR3 is 16 amino acids long. DNA of the CDR3: TGTGCCTGGAGTTATGGAGCGCAGAGCTCCTACAATGAGCAGTTCTTC. Translating it yields CAWSYGAQSSYNEQFF.

The V call is TRBV21-1, the J call TRBJ2-1; TRBD1, the D gene given by the table, was not confirmed from the DNA. TRBV21-1 is recorded as a pseudogene. CDR3 size: 14 residues. The CDR3 here is CASSGRDRSNEQFF. The CDR3 DNA follows: TGTGCCAGCAGCGGACGGGACAGATCCAATGAGCAGTTCTTC.

The genes are TRBV5-8 and TRBJ2-3; perhaps TRBD1 as D (5 bases). This CDR3 spans 14 amino acids. The germline V and J ends were trimmed by 2 bases and 1 base, with 8 bases remaining between them. Germline V gene sequence: CDR1 SGHTS, CDR2 YDEGEE. The CDR3 protein is CASSFGRGTDTQYF. Here the CDR3 DNA reads TGTGCCAGCAGCTTCGGCAGGGGCACAGATACGCAGTATTTT.

This chain connects TRBV7-9 to TRBJ1-6; 8 bases align to TRBD1. The CDR3 is made up of 17 amino acids. V shed 1 base and J 3 bases; nucleotides not matched to a gene: 5. CDR1 is SEHNR, CDR2 FQNEAQ, per germline (reference sequence). The CDR3 region is CASSLGTGTFYNSPLHF. The CDR3 bases are TGTGCCAGCAGCTTAGGGACAGGGACCTTCTATAATTCACCCCTCCACTTT. The full variable domain, its missing parts supplied by reference TRBV7-9 and TRBJ1-6, is DTGVSQNPRHKITKRGQNVTFRCDPISEHNRLYWYRQTLGQGPEFLTYFQNEAQLEKSRLLSDRFSAERPKGSFSTLEIQRTEQGDSAMYLCASSLGTGTFYNSPLHFGNGTRLTVT.

The rearrangement joins TRBV5-4 to TRBJ2-5; 7 bases agree with TRBD2. The CDR3 consists of 15 residues. With 2 bases clipped from V and 5 bases from J, the junction kept 9 bases outside the gene matches. The germline gives CDR1 SGHNT, CDR2 YYREEE (reference sequence). The CDR3 sequence: CASSLSGRAVETQYF. The CDR3 DNA is TGTGCCAGCAGCTTAAGTGGGAGGGCCGTGGAGACCCAGTACTTC.

This chain links TRBV7-9 with TRBJ1-4; D is ambiguous. Germline values: CDR1 SEHNR, CDR2 FQNEAQ (reference sequence). This CDR3 has 16 amino acids. V dropped 5 bases and J dropped 8 bases, with 21 bases sitting between them. In DNA form, the CDR3 reads TGTGCCAGCAGCCCCTACCTGACGGGGAGGTACGAAAAACTGTTTTTT. Translating gives CASSPYLTGRYEKLFF. The full variable domain, rest sourced from reference TRBV7-9 and TRBJ1-4, is DTGVSQNPRHKITKRGQNVTFRCDPISEHNRLYWYRQTLGQGPEFLTYFQNEAQLEKSRLLSDRFSAERPKGSFSTLEIQRTEQGDSAMYLCASSPYLTGRYEKLFFGSGTQLSVL.

This chain connects TRBV3-1 (or the pseudogene TRBV3-2) to TRBJ1-6; weak D call: TRBD1 (6 bases). The CDR3 runs 16 residues. The V and J ends lost 4 bases and 8 bases respectively, with 18 bases between them. Germline CDR1 and CDR2: LGHDT and YNNKEL (reference sequence). CDR3 loop: CASSPWTAPLDSPLHF. The CDR3 DNA follows: TGTGCCAGCAGCCCCTGGACAGCCCCTTTGGATTCACCCCTCCACTTT.

The genes are TRBV5-1 and TRBJ2-2; 10 bases are a match to TRBD1. The V gene's germline CDR1 is SGHRS and CDR2 YFSETQ. The V and J ends lost 4 bases and 6 bases, in that order; junction bases with no gene match: 6. The CDR3 has 15 residues. The DNA for the CDR3 is TGCGCCAGCAGCCCCCGGACAGGGGGTTCCGGGGAGCTGTTTTTT. Translated, it gives CASSPRTGGSGELFF.